The TCR beta chain described here comes from a study of blood T cell repertoires in COVID-19. Study details: Some COVID-19 samples were acute and others convalescent; all came from the United States, Italy and Spain. PBMCs, B-cell-depleted T cells, or T cells were the source of the cDNA or gDNA that made up the material.

Per the original data handling: Nucleated cell number was recorded as an estimate derived from reference gene primer amplification. Method: immunoSEQ multiplex PCR; TCRdb's copy keeps in-frame clones and lacks some. From that table come the V and J calls and clone size; the DNA was used to work out D and trimming. The sample contains some 120,000 clones, more than 80% of which appear only once. The CDR3 has 15 residues. V dropped 1 base and J dropped 8; count of bases not matched to a gene: 9. The germline V gene encodes CDR1 SGHNT and CDR2 YYREEE (reference sequence). Seattle cases were enrolled at active infection and followed longitudinally.

This chain links TRBV5-4 with TRBJ2-1, with 7 nucleotides matching TRBD2. The receptor was derived from a woman aged 80 or over with COVID-19, enrolled during active disease. The specimen sequenced was peripheral blood. The CDR3 loop reads CASSLSRTRGDEQFF. The CDR3 DNA is TGTGCCAGCAGCTTGAGTCGGACTAGAGGCGATGAGCAGTTCTTC.